The entry below gives a single T cell receptor beta chain sequence along with its context. These data belong to a study of blood T cell repertoires in COVID-19. The CDR3 is 14 amino acids. Per germline, CDR1 MNHEY and CDR2 SVGAGI. Unmatched junction bases numbered 9, after V lost 6 bases and J lost 6 bases. Sequencing used immunoSEQ multiplex PCR; TCRdb keeps in-frame clones, though not all of them. This sample has 90,000 to 150,000 clones, with almost 90% found just once. This TCR derives from a woman aged 50 to 60 with active or convalescent COVID-19. The rearrangement uses TRBV6-5 and TRBJ2-3; 7 nucleotides agree with TRBD2. Sequenced material: peripheral blood. CDR3 region: CASRILAGEDTQYF. The CDR3 DNA reads TGTGCCAGCAGGATTCTCGCGGGGGAGGATACGCAGTATTTT.